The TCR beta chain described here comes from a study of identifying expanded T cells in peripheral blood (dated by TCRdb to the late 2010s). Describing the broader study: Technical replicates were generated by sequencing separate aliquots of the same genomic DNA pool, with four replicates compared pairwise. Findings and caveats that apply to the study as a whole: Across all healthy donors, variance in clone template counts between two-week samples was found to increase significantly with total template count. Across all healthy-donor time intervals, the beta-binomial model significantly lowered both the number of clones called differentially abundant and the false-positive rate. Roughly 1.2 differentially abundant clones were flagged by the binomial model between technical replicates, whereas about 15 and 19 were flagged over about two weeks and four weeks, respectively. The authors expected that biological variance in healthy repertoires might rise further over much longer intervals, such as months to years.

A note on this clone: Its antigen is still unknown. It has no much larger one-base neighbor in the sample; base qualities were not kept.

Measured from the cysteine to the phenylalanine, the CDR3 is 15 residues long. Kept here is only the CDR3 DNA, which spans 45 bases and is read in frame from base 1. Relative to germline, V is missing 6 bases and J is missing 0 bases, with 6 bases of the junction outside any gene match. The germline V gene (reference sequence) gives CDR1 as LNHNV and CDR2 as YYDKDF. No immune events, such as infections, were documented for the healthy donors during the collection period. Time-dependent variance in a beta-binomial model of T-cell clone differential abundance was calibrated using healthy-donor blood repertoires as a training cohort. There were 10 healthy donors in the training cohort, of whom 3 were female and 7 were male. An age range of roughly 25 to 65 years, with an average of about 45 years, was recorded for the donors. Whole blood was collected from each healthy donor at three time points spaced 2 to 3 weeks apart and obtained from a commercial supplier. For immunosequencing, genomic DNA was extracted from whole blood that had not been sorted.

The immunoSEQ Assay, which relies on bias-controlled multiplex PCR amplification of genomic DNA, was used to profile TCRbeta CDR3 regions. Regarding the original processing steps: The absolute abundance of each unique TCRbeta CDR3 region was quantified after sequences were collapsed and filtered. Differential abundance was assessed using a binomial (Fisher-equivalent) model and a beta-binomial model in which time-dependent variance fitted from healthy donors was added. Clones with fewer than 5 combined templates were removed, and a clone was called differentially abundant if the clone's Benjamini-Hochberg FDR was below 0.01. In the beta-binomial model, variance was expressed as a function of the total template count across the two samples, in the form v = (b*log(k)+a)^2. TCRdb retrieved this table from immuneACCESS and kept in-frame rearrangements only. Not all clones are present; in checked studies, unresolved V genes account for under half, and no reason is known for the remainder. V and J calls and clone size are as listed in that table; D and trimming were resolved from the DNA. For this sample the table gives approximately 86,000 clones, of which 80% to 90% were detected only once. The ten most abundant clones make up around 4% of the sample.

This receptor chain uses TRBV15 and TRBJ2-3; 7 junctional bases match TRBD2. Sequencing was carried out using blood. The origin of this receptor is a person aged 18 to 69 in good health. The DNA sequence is TGTGCCACCAGGGGGGAGGGGAGAAGCACAGATACGCAGTATTTT. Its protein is CATRGEGRSTDTQYF.